These 21 T cell receptor beta chains were sequenced from one sample in a study of control samples from healthy donors and cancer patients. The method was immunoSEQ multiplex PCR; TCRdb's version includes in-frame clones alone and lacks a portion of them. The sample has some 90,000 clones; 86% are singletons. Source material: blood. The source is a woman in her fifties or sixties in good health.

This rearrangement joins TRBV3-1 (or the pseudogene TRBV3-2) to TRBJ2-1; the match to TRBD2 covers 11 bases. In germline, CDR1 is LGHDT, CDR2 YNNKEL (reference sequence). Germline trimming cut 2 bases from V and 12 bases from J; bases unmatched to any gene: 9. The CDR3 is made up of 15 amino acids. CDR3 loop: CASSQRASGGRGQFF. The DNA of the CDR3 is TGTGCCAGCAGCCAACGGGCTAGCGGGGGGCGTGGGCAGTTCTTC.

V and J are TRBV25-1 and TRBJ2-1; 9 bases fit TRBD1. CDR1 and CDR2 (germline): MGHDK, SYGVNS. This CDR3 is 16 amino acids long. V was clipped by 3 bases and J by 5 bases; unmatched bases: 8. The CDR3 is CASSDPGTGRDNEQFF. The CDR3 region has the DNA TGTGCCAGCAGTGACCCCGGGACAGGGAGGGACAATGAGCAGTTCTTC.

This chain connects TRBV25-1 to TRBJ2-2; maybe TRBD1 (6 bases). Germline V gene sequence: CDR1 MGHDK, CDR2 SYGVNS. This CDR3 comprises 17 residues. Between the trimmed V and J ends, which lost 0 bases and 5 bases, there was a span of 16 bases. The CDR3 DNA sequence: TGTGCCAGCAGTGAATATTATAACAGGGATTTAACCGGGGAGCTGTTTTTT. It encodes CASSEYYNRDLTGELFF.

The rearrangement uses TRBV7-9 and TRBJ1-2, with 8 bases fitting TRBD1. The CDR3 totals 13 residues. Germline CDR1 reads SEHNR; CDR2 reads FQNEAQ (reference sequence). Trimming removed 6 bases from V and 3 bases from J; junction bases left unmatched: 3. The CDR3 bases are TGTGCCAGCAGTCCGACAGGGGACTATGGCTACACCTTC. This gives the protein CASSPTGDYGYTF.

This sequence joins TRBV28 and TRBJ2-7; TRBD1 matches 8 bases. The CDR3 totals 13 residues. J lost 1 base, V lost 10 bases, and 6 bases had no gene match. CDR1 and CDR2 (germline): MDHEN, SYDVKM. The CDR3 DNA is TGTGCCACAAGGGACAGGCTATCCTACGAGCAGTACTTC. Amino acid sequence: CATRDRLSYEQYF.

This chain links TRBV28 with TRBJ1-5; perhaps TRBD1 as D (5 bases). CDR1 is MDHEN and CDR2 is SYDVKM in the germline V gene. Trimming took 6 bases from V and 4 from J, leaving 10 bases between them. This CDR3 is 13 amino acids long. CDR3 bases: TGTGCCAGCAGCAGGGAAGAGAATCAGCCCCAGCATTTT. It specifies CASSREENQPQHF.

V gene TRBV6-2 or TRBV6-3 combines with J gene TRBJ2-7, with D maybe TRBD1 (5 bases). Looked up from germline, CDR1 is MNHEY and CDR2 is SVGEGT. The CDR3 is made up of 15 amino acids. Trimming pared 2 bases from V and 3 bases from J, leaving 14 bases between. The CDR3 reads CASSYGQGNVYEQYF. The CDR3, as DNA: TGTGCCAGCAGTTACGGGCAGGGTAACGTCTACGAGCAGTACTTC.

The chain employs TRBV10-3 and TRBJ2-7; 16 bases agree with TRBD2. The CDR3 sequence is 18 residues long. Germline V gives CDR1 ENHRY, CDR2 SYGVKD. The junction had 3 bases not matched to a gene; V was cut back by 0 bases and J by 1 base. The CDR3 region has the DNA TGTGCCATCAGTGAGTCGGGACTAGCGGGGGGGGTATCCTACGAGCAGTACTTC. This gives the protein CAISESGLAGGVSYEQYF.

This chain joins TRBV5-4 and TRBJ2-1; a possible D gene is TRBD1 (6 bases). Trimming took 0 bases from V and 2 from J, leaving 9 bases between them. Germline V lookup: CDR1 SGHNT, CDR2 YYREEE (reference sequence). The length of the CDR3 is 15 residues. DNA for the CDR3: TGTGCCAGCAGCTTGGGTACAGGGCCCTACAATGAGCAGTTCTTC. Its translation: CASSLGTGPYNEQFF. The full variable domain, its missing parts supplied by reference TRBV5-4 and TRBJ2-1, is ETGVTQSPTHLIKTRGQQVTLRCSSQSGHNTVSWYQQALGQGPQFIFQYYREEENGRGNFPPRFSGLQFPNYSSELNVNALELDDSALYLCASSLGTGPYNEQFFGPGTRLTVL.

This chain connects TRBV5-6 to TRBJ2-7, with 8 bases fitting TRBD1. V lost 4 bases to trimming and J lost 6 bases; unmatched junction nucleotides: 3. The CDR3 contains 12 residues. CDR1 is SGHDT, CDR2 YYEEEE, per germline. The CDR3 bases are TGTGCCAGCAGCACGACAGGGGCCGAGCAGTACTTC. Protein product: CASSTTGAEQYF. Variable domain in full (rest from reference TRBV5-6 and TRBJ2-7): DAGVTQSPTHLIKTRGQQVTLRCSPKSGHDTVSWYQQALGQGPQFIFQYYEEEERQRGNFPDRFSGHQFPNYSSELNVNALLLGDSALYLCASSTTGAEQYFGPGTRLTVT.

The V call is TRBV19, the J call TRBJ2-3; 12 nucleotides align to TRBD2. This CDR3 has 17 amino acids. Germline lookup yields CDR1 LNHDA and CDR2 SQIVND (reference sequence). V lost 3 bases, J lost 3 bases, and 7 bases stayed unmatched. The CDR3 DNA sequence: TGTGCCAGTAGTATTAGGGCTAGCGGGGGGGAAACAGATACGCAGTATTTT. Translation gives CASSIRASGGETDTQYF.

This chain connects TRBV7-8 to TRBJ2-3, with 8 bases fitting TRBD1. The CDR3 totals 14 residues. Trimming took 4 bases from V and 6 from J; bases not matched to a gene: 6. In germline, CDR1 is SGHVS, CDR2 FQNEAQ. The CDR3: CASSSRTGTDTQYF. The DNA for the CDR3 is TGTGCCAGCAGCTCGCGGACAGGGACCGATACGCAGTATTTT.

The V gene is TRBV7-9, the J gene TRBJ1-1; 9 nucleotides agree with TRBD1. CDR1 SEHNR and CDR2 FQNEAQ come from the germline V gene (reference sequence). The CDR3 loop spans 14 amino acids. The V segment lost 2 bases and the J segment 5 bases; nucleotides outside the gene matches: 3. CDR3 region: CASSLTTGGTEAFF. The CDR3 DNA reads TGTGCCAGCAGCTTAACGACAGGGGGGACTGAAGCTTTCTTT.

V gene TRBV7-3 combines with J gene TRBJ2-1, with D unresolved. Looked up from germline, CDR1 is SGHTA and CDR2 is FQGTGA. With 5 bases removed from V and 5 bases from J, the gap between germline ends came to 10 bases. The CDR3 is 13 amino acids. As DNA, the CDR3 is TGTGCCAGCAGCCCCTCCTCAGACAATGAGCAGTTCTTC. This sequence encodes CASSPSSDNEQFF.

The V and J genes are TRBV5-4 and TRBJ1-4; TRBD1 matches 8 bases. The CDR3 has 13 residues. The trim removed 4 bases at V and 8 bases at J, leaving 4 bases unmatched. Germline CDR1 reads SGHNT; CDR2 reads YYREEE (reference sequence). CDR3 loop: CASSHDRGEKLFF. The CDR3 DNA follows: TGTGCCAGCAGCCACGACAGGGGAGAAAAACTGTTTTTT. Full variable domain (rest looked up from reference TRBV5-4 and TRBJ1-4): ETGVTQSPTHLIKTRGQQVTLRCSSQSGHNTVSWYQQALGQGPQFIFQYYREEENGRGNFPPRFSGLQFPNYSSELNVNALELDDSALYLCASSHDRGEKLFFGSGTQLSVL.

This chain links TRBV13 with TRBJ2-2, with TRBD2 matching over 11 bases. This CDR3 is 18 amino acids long. The J segment lost 4 bases and the V segment lost 5 bases, leaving 12 bases of the junction unmatched. Looked up from germline, CDR1 is PRHDT and CDR2 is FYEKMQ (reference sequence). This chain's CDR3 is CASSHSGGAHLGTGELFF. The CDR3 DNA sequence: TGTGCCAGCAGCCATAGCGGGGGGGCCCATCTCGGCACCGGGGAGCTGTTTTTT.

This clone occurred a few times. This chain links TRBV7-8 with TRBJ2-1; 8 positions match TRBD2. CDR1 SGHVS and CDR2 FQNEAQ come from the germline V gene. The CDR3 contains 15 residues. Germline trimming cut 4 bases from V and 8 bases from J; bases unmatched to any gene: 10. CDR3 amino acids: CASSSLAGQLDEQFF. The DNA of the CDR3 is TGTGCCAGCAGCTCCTTAGCGGGACAATTGGATGAGCAGTTCTTC.

The chain recombines TRBV7-2 with TRBJ2-1; TRBD2 aligns across 8 bases. CDR1 is SGHTA, CDR2 FQGNSA, per germline. There are 16 residues in the CDR3. Trimming cost V 5 bases and J 8 bases; bases outside gene matches: 14. The CDR3 DNA reads TGTGCCAGCAGCCAAACCGGGGGGGCCTTCATCGATGAGCAGTTCTTC. Amino acids: CASSQTGGAFIDEQFF. The full variable domain, completed using reference TRBV7-2 and TRBJ2-1, is GAGVSQSPSNKVTEKGKDVELRCDPISGHTALYWYRQSLGQGLEFLIYFQGNSAPDKSGLPSDRFSAERTGGSVSTLTIQRTQQEDSAVYLCASSQTGGAFIDEQFFGPGTRLTVL.

As concerns this clone: In this CDR3 the conserved last residue, phenylalanine or tryptophan, is missing, so a read error is likely. Because the CDR3's place on the DNA is in doubt, the DNA is left out and the CDR3 is given as listed by TCRdb. The rearrangement links TRBV6-6 to TRBJ2-7; the D segment call TRBD1 is taken from the table without a DNA check. The germline V gene encodes CDR1 MNHNY and CDR2 SVGAGI (reference sequence). The CDR3 totals 12 residues, both ends included. The chain's CDR3 is CASSSHLTAPNS.

This rearrangement joins TRBV19 to TRBJ2-3; D is tentatively TRBD1 or TRBD2 (6 bases each). The germline V and J ends were trimmed by 5 bases and 2 bases, with 8 bases remaining between them. This CDR3 has 13 amino acids. From germline, CDR1 is LNHDA and CDR2 SQIVND (reference sequence). The CDR3 sequence: CASSSGATDTQYF. CDR3 nucleotides: TGTGCCAGTAGTTCGGGGGCCACAGATACGCAGTATTTT.

The chain recombines TRBV9 with TRBJ1-3; no definite D call. The germline V gene has CDR1 SGDLS and CDR2 YYNGEE. Trimming took off 3 bases at V and 4 bases at J, with 11 bases between the two ends. The CDR3 has 14 amino acids. The DNA of the CDR3 is TGTGCCAGCAGCGCTCAGGTCGGCGGAAACACCATATATTTT. It specifies CASSAQVGGNTIYF. The full variable domain, completed using reference TRBV9 and TRBJ1-3, is DSGVTQTPKHLITATGQRVTLRCSPRSGDLSVYWYQQSLDQGLQFLIQYYNGEERAKGNILERFSAQQFPDLHSELNLSSLELGDSALYFCASSAQVGGNTIYFGEGSWLTVV.